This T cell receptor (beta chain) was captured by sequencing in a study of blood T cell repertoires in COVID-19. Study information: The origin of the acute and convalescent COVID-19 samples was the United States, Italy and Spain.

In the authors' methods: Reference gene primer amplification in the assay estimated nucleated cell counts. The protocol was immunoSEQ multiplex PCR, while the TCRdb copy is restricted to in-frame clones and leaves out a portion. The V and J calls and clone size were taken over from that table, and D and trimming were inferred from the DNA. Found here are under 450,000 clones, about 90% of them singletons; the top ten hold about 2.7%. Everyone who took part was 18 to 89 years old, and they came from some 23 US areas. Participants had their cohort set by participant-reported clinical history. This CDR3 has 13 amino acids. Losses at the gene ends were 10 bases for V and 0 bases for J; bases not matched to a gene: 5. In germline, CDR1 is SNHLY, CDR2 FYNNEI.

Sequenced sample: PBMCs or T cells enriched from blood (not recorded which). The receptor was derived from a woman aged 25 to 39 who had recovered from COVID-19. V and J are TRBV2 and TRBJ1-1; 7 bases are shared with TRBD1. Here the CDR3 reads CATRQGMNTEAFF. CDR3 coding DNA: TGTGCCACAAGACAGGGCATGAACACTGAAGCTTTCTTT.